This T cell receptor beta chain emerged from a study of control samples from healthy donors and cancer patients. Assay used: immunoSEQ multiplex PCR; TCRdb lists only in-frame clones, some missing. The table includes around 150,000 clones, approximately 96% detected once. This clonotype was sampled from a woman between 40 and 50 years old in good health. The material sequenced was blood.

The CDR3 loop is CASSLENLGGGELFF. CDR3 sequence (DNA): TGCGCCAGCAGCTTGGAAAATCTCGGGGGCGGGGAGCTGTTTTTT. V and J are TRBV5-1 and TRBJ2-2, with D tentatively TRBD2 (6 bases). Germline V gene data show CDR1 as SGHRS and CDR2 as YFSETQ. Between the trimmed V and J ends, which lost 0 bases and 7 bases, there was a span of 13 bases. The CDR3 covers 15 residues.